This TCR beta chain was profiled in a study of OX40 agonist ivuxolimab in advanced cancers. In the study overall: Patients were given ivuxolimab, an antibody that agonizes OX40 (CD134).

A word on this clone: Its target is not known.

With 4 bases clipped from V and 7 bases from J, the junction kept 6 bases outside the gene matches. Germline CDR1 and CDR2: SNHLY and FYNNEI. This CDR3 contains 13 residues. Broader study findings: Normalized T-cell clonal expansion was also low in a subset of nonresponders.

Some clones are missing from TCRdb's copy, which holds only in-frame ones; the method was immunoSEQ multiplex PCR. In the table there are under 65,000 clones, around 91% of which are singletons. The V gene is TRBV2, the J gene TRBJ1-1, with 7 bases fitting TRBD1. The sequenced sample was CD4+ or CD8+ T cells sorted from blood, obtained in a trial of the OX40 agonist ivuxolimab. The TCR comes from an adult with an advanced solid tumor such as melanoma, head and neck, liver or kidney cancer. Here the CDR3 reads CASSVGQEGEAFF. As DNA, the CDR3 is TGTGCCAGCAGTGTCGGACAGGAGGGTGAAGCTTTCTTT.